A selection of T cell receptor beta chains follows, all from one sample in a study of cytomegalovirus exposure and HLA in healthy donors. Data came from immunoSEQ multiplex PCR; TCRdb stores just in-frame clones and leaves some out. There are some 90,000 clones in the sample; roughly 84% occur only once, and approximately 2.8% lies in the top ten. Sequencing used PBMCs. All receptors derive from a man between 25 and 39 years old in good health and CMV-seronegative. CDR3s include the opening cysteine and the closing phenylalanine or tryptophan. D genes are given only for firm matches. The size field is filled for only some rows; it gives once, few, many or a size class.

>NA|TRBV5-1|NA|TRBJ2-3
TGCGCCAGCAGCTTACAGGTTGATACGCAGTATTTT
CASSLQVDTQYF
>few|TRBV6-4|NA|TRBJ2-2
TGTGCCAGCAGTCTATCTTCTGCCGGGGAGCTGTTTTTT
CASSLSSAGELFF
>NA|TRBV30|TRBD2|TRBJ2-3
TGTGCCTGGACTCCTAGCGGGGGCACAGATACGCAGTATTTT
CAWTPSGGTDTQYF
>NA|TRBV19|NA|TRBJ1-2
TGTGCCAGTGCGGACAGCTCAATCTATGGCTACACCTTC
CASADSSIYGYTF
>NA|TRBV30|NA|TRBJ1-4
TGTGCCTGGAGTGTACAGGGCGGTTCGCATGAAAAACTGTTTTTT
CAWSVQGGSHEKLFF
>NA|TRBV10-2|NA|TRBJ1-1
TGCGCCAGCCGGGACATCGTCACTGAAGCTTTCTTT
CASRDIVTEAFF
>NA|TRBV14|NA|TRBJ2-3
TGTGCCAGCAGCCCGCGACAGGTCACAGATACGCAGTATTTT
CASSPRQVTDTQYF
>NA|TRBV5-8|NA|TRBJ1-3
TGTGCCAGCAGCTTGAGGGCAGGGACTGGAAACACCATATATTTT
CASSLRAGTGNTIYF
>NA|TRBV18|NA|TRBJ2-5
TGTGCCAGCTCAGCGAGAAACCGGTCCGACCAAGAGACCCAGTACTTC
CASSARNRSDQETQYF
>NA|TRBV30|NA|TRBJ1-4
TGTGCCTGGAGTCCGTGGGGCGGGGGTAATGAAAAACTGTTTTTT
CAWSPWGGGNEKLFF
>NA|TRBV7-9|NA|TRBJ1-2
TGTGCCAGCAGATACAGTACCCGGATCAACTATGGCTACACCTTC
CASRYSTRINYGYTF
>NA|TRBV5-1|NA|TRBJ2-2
TGCGCCAGCAGCCTACGCAACACCGGGGAGCTGTTTTTT
CASSLRNTGELFF